These 12 T cell receptor beta chains share one sample of origin, sequenced in a study of molecular identifiers for immune sequencing clone quantification. In TCRdb, the PCR reads were re-called with MiXCR into one record per CDR3 protein. The sample consists of approximately 630,000 distinct CDR3 sequences, around 25% of them appearing once. Material: naive CD8+ T cells from blood, with Jurkat cell RNA spiked in. This sample's subset: FACS-sorted CD8+CD4-CCR7+CD45RA+ naive T cells. The receptors derive from a human donor in good health. Some libraries in this study had Jurkat cell RNA spiked in.

This clonotype was counted at least ten times. As DNA, the CDR3 is TGTGCCAGCAGCAAGGCAGGAGAGACCCAGTACTTC. It yields the protein CASSKAGETQYF. The chain couples TRBV12-3 or TRBV12-4 to TRBJ2-5, with D unclear. The CDR3 has 12 amino acids. The V gene lost 6 bases and the J gene lost 4 bases, with 9 bases spanning the gap.

The chain couples TRBV3-1 to TRBJ2-1; TRBD2 agrees at 8 bases. The CDR3 has 16 residues. The ends lost 4 bases at V and 2 bases at J; junction bases unmatched: 7. Germline CDR1 and CDR2: LGHDT and YNNKEL (reference sequence). CDR3 bases: TGTGCCAGCAGCCCGTACCCGGGACTAGCCTACAATGAGCAGTTCTTC. Translating gives CASSPYPGLAYNEQFF.

This clonotype was seen repeatedly, ten times or more. The chain recombines TRBV6-1 with TRBJ1-4, with 10 bases aligning to TRBD1. Germline assignment: CDR1 MNHNS and CDR2 SASEGT. This CDR3 comprises 15 residues. V was pared by 6 bases and J by 4 bases, with 5 bases of the junction left unmatched. In DNA, the CDR3 is TGTGCCAGCAGGGCGGACAGGGGGGATAATGAAAAACTGTTTTTT. This encodes CASRADRGDNEKLFF.

The genes are TRBV24-1 and TRBJ1-6; TRBD1 matches 7 bases. Trimming took 7 bases from V and 7 from J; bases not matched to a gene: 6. Germline lookup yields CDR1 KGHDR and CDR2 SFDVKD. The CDR3 loop spans 14 amino acids. CDR3 in amino acids: CATRGRQGNSPLHF. The CDR3 nucleotides are TGTGCCACCAGGGGAAGACAGGGCAATTCACCCCTCCACTTT.

This rearrangement joins TRBV27 to TRBJ2-1; 14 positions agree with TRBD2. V lost 0 bases to trimming and J lost 8 bases; unmatched junction nucleotides: 12. The length of the CDR3 is 19 residues. The germline CDR1 and CDR2 sequences are MNHEY and SMNVEV (reference sequence). CDR3 sequence: CASSLSLGLAGVGADEQFF. The CDR3 DNA is TGTGCCAGCAGTTTATCCCTGGGACTAGCGGGAGTCGGCGCGGATGAGCAGTTCTTC.

This rearrangement joins TRBV4-1 to TRBJ1-1; 10 bases are a match to TRBD1. Trimming removed 2 bases from V and 10 bases from J; junction bases left unmatched: 7. This CDR3 has 14 residues. The germline V gene has CDR1 MGHRA and CDR2 YSYEKL. The CDR3, as DNA: TGCGCCAGCAGCCAAATAAACCGGGACAGGGGAGCTTTCTTT. It specifies CASSQINRDRGAFF.

This clonotype was observed many times. In DNA form, the CDR3 reads TGTGCCAGCAGCTGGCCCGGACAGTTAAATGAAAAACTGTTTTTT. Translation gives CASSWPGQLNEKLFF. The chain recombines TRBV7-9 with TRBJ1-4; D is perhaps TRBD1 (6 bases). V was shortened by 4 bases and J by 5 bases, with 14 bases between the two germline ends. CDR3 length: 15 amino acids. The germline gives CDR1 SEHNR, CDR2 FQNEAQ (reference sequence).

Details on this clonotype: A much more abundant neighbour one base away suggests this may be a read error. The chain is built from TRBV14 and TRBJ2-7, with D maybe TRBD2 (5 bases). The CDR3 runs to 13 residues. CDR1 is SGHDN, CDR2 FVKESK, per germline. The V end was cut by 8 bases, the J end by 4 bases, with 15 bases between. The CDR3 region is CASGPEGGYEQYF. The DNA of the CDR3 is TGTGCCAGCGGGCCTGAGGGCGGATACGAGCAGTACTTC. The variable domain in full, with the rest retrieved from reference TRBV14 and TRBJ2-7, is EAGVTQFPSHSVIEKGQTVTLRCDPISGHDNLYWYRRVMGKEIKFLLHFVKESKQDESGMPNNRFLAERTGGTYSTLKVQPAELEDSGVYFCASGPEGGYEQYFGPGTRLTVT.

The V call is TRBV6-2 or TRBV6-3, the J call TRBJ1-1; D not resolved. Germline V gene lookup returns CDR1 MNHEY and CDR2 SVGEGT. The V end lost 4 bases, the J end lost 6 bases, and 9 bases lay between the germline ends. The CDR3 sequence is 12 residues long. The CDR3 nucleotides are TGTGCCAGCAGTTTGGCAGATTCTGAAGCTTTCTTT. Residues: CASSLADSEAFF.

Regarding this clonotype: The junction and the germline gene differ at one end; a read error may be behind it. For the CDR3, the DNA is TGTGCCAGCAGTCCAACCAAGGGGGCGCATGGGGCCAACGTCCTGACCTTC. This gives the protein CASSPTKGAHGANVLTF. The chain combines TRBV27 with TRBJ2-6; TRBD1 aligns across 7 bases. CDR3 length equals 17 residues. Germline V gene sequence: CDR1 MNHEY, CDR2 SMNVEV (reference sequence).

In its sample, this clonotype was seen many times. J is TRBJ2-7 and V is TRBV20-1; 8 positions agree with TRBD2. The V gene's germline CDR1 is DFQATT and CDR2 SNEGSKA (reference sequence). Trimming removed 2 bases from V and 5 bases from J; junction bases left unmatched: 5. The CDR3 covers 13 residues. Written as DNA, the CDR3 is TGCAGTGCTAGATGGTTAGCGGGACACGAGCAGTACTTC. This gives the protein CSARWLAGHEQYF.

This clonotype came up many times. The V gene is TRBV20-1, the J gene TRBJ2-3, with 9 bases identical to TRBD2. The trim removed 5 bases at V and 5 bases at J, leaving 11 bases unmatched. The CDR3 is 15 residues long. The germline V gene encodes CDR1 DFQATT and CDR2 SNEGSKA (reference sequence). In DNA form, the CDR3 reads TGCAGTGCTCGTTACCCGGGACTAGCAAAAGATACGCAGTATTTT. Translated: CSARYPGLAKDTQYF.